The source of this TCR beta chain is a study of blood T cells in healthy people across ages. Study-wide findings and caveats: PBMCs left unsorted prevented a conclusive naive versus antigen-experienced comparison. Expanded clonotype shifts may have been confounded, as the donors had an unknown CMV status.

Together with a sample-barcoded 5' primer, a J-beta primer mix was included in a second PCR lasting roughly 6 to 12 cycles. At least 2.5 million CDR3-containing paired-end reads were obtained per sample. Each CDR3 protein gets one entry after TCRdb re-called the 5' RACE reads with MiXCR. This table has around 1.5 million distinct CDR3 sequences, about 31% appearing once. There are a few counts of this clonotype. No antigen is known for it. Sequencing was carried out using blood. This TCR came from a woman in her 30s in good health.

CDR3 DNA sequence: TGCAGTGCTACCACAGCTTATCCAGATACGCAGTATTTT. Its protein product is CSATTAYPDTQYF. The chain joins TRBV20-1 to TRBJ2-3; D is uncertain. This CDR3 comprises 13 residues. Trimming shortened V by 4 bases and J by 4 bases, and 12 bases separated the two germline ends. Germline V CDR1 and CDR2: DFQATT, SNEGSKA (reference sequence).